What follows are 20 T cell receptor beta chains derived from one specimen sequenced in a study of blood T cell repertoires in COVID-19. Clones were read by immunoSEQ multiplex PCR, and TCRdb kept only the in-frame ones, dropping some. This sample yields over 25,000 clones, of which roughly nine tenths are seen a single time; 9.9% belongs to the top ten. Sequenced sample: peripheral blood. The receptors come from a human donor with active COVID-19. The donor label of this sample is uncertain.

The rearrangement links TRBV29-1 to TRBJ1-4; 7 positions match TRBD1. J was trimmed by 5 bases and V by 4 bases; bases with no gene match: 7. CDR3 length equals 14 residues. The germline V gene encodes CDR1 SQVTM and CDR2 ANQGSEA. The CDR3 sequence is CSVAKPGQNEKLFF. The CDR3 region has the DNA TGCAGCGTTGCGAAACCGGGACAGAATGAAAAACTGTTTTTT. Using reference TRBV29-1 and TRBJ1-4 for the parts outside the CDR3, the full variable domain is SAVISQKPSRDICQRGTSLTIQCQVDSQVTMMFWYRQQPGQSLTLIATANQGSEATYESGFVIDKFPISRPNLTFSTLTVSNMSPEDSSIYLCSVAKPGQNEKLFFGSGTQLSVL.

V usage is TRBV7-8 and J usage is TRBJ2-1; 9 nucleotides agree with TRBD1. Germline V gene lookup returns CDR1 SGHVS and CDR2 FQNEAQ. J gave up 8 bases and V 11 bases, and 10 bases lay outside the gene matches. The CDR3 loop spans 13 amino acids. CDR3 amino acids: CAGRTGVSDEQFF. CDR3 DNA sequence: TGTGCCGGACGGACAGGGGTTTCAGATGAGCAGTTCTTC.

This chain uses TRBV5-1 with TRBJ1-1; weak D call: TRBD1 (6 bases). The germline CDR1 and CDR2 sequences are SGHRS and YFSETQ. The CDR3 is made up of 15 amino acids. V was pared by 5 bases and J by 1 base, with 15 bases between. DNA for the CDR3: TGCGCCAGCAGACAGTCAGGGGAACGGAACACTGAAGCTTTCTTT. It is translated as CASRQSGERNTEAFF.

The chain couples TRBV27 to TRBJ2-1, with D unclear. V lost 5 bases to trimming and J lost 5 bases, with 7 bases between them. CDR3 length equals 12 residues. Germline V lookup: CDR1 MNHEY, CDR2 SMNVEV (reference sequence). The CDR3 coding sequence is TGTGCCAGCAGTGTCCGAGACAATGAGCAGTTCTTC. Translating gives CASSVRDNEQFF.

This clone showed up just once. The CDR3 loop is CASRYPGLAGGVCYEQYF. DNA for the CDR3: TGTGCCAGCAGATACCCGGGACTAGCGGGAGGAGTTTGCTACGAGCAGTACTTC. The gene calls are TRBV7-3 and TRBJ2-7, with 15 bases fitting TRBD2. J gave up 3 bases and V 6 bases, and 12 bases lay outside the gene matches. The CDR3 contains 18 residues. Germline values: CDR1 SGHTA, CDR2 FQGTGA. The variable domain in full, completed from reference TRBV7-3 and TRBJ2-7, reads GAGVSQTPSNKVTEKGKYVELRCDPISGHTALYWYRQSLGQGPEFLIYFQGTGAADDSGLPNDRFFAVRPEGSVSTLKIQRTERGDSAVYLCASRYPGLAGGVCYEQYFGPGTRLTVT.

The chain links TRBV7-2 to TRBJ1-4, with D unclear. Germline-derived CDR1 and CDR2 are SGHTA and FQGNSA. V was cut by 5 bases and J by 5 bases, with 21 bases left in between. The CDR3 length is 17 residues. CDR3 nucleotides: TGTGCCAGCAGCCCAAGTAGCCTAATAAGTCTAAATGAAAAACTGTTTTTT. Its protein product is CASSPSSLISLNEKLFF.

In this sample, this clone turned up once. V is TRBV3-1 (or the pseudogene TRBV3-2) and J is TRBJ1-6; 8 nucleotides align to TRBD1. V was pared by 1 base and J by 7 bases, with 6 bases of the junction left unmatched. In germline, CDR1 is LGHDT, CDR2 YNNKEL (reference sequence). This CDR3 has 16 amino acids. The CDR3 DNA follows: TGTGCCAGCAGCCAAGCATCGGGACAGGAGAATTCACCCCTCCACTTT. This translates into CASSQASGQENSPLHF.

The CDR3 DNA sequence: TGCGCCAGCAGCCAAGATAGCGGCCAGAGAGATACGCAGTATTTT. Translating gives CASSQDSGQRDTQYF. J is TRBJ2-3 and V is TRBV4-3; D possibly corresponds to TRBD2 (6 bases). CDR3 length: 15 residues. V lost 0 bases, J lost 5 bases, and 12 bases lay in between. Germline V lookup: CDR1 LGHNA, CDR2 YSLEER.

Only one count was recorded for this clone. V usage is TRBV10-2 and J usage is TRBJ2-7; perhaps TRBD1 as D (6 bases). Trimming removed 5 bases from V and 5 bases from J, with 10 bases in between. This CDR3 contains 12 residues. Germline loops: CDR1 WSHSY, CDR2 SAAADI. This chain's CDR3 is CASSPRGNEQYF. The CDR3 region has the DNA TGCGCCAGCAGTCCCAGGGGCAACGAGCAGTACTTC.

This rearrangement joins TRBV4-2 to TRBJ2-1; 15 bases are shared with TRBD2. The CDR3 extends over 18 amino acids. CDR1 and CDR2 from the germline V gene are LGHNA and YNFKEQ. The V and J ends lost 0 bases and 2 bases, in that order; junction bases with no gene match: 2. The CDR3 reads CASSQEGTSGGPYNEQFF. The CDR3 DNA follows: TGTGCCAGCAGCCAAGAGGGGACTAGCGGGGGGCCCTACAATGAGCAGTTCTTC.

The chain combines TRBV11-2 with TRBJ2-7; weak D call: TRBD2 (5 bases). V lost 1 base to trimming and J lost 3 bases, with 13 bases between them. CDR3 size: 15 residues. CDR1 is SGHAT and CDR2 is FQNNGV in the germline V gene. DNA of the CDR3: TGTGCCAGCAGCTTAGGGGAAGTAGGAGGCTACGAGCAGTACTTC. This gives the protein CASSLGEVGGYEQYF.

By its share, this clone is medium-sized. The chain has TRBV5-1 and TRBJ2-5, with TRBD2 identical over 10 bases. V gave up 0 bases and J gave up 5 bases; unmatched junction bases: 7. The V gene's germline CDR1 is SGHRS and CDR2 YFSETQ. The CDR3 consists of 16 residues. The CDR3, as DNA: TGCGCCAGCAGCTTGGTAAAACTAGCGGGGATGGAGACCCAGTACTTC. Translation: CASSLVKLAGMETQYF.

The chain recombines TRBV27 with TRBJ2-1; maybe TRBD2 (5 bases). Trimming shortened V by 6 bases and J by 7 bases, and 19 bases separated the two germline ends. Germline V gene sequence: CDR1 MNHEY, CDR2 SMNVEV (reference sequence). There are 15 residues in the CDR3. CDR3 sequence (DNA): TGTGCCAGCAGGAGAAGCGGAGGCCGAGGGAATGAGCAGTTCTTC. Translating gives CASRRSGGRGNEQFF.

CDR3 in DNA: TGTGCCAGCAGCCTGACAGGGAACACTGGAAACACCATATATTTT. Protein sequence: CASSLTGNTGNTIYF. The chain links TRBV6-2 or TRBV6-3 to TRBJ1-3; 7 nucleotides agree with TRBD1. Trimming cost V 6 bases and J 2 bases; bases outside gene matches: 7. The CDR3 has 15 residues. Germline V gene sequence: CDR1 MNHEY, CDR2 SVGEGT.

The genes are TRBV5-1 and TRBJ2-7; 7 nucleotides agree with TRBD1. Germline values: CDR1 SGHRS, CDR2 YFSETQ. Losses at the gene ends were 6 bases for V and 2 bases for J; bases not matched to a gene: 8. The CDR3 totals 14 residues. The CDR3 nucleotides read TGCGCCAGCAACCCCCCGGGACAGACCTACGAGCAGTACTTC. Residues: CASNPPGQTYEQYF. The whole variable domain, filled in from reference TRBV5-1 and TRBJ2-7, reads KAGVTQTPRYLIKTRGQQVTLSCSPISGHRSVSWYQQTPGQGLQFLFEYFSETQRNKGNFPGRFSGRQFSNSRSEMNVSTLELGDSALYLCASNPPGQTYEQYFGPGTRLTVT.

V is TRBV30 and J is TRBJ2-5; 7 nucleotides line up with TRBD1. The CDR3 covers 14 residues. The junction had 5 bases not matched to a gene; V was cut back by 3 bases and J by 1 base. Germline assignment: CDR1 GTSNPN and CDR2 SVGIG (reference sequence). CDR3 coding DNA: TGTGCCTGGAGGACCCAGGGGGTCCAAGAGACCCAGTACTTC. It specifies CAWRTQGVQETQYF. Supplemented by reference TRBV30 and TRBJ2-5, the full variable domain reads SQTIHQWPATLVQPVGSPLSLECTVEGTSNPNLYWYRQAAGRGLQLLFYSVGIGQISSEVPQNLSASRPQDRQFILSSKKLLLSDSGFYLCAWRTQGVQETQYFGPGTRLLVL.

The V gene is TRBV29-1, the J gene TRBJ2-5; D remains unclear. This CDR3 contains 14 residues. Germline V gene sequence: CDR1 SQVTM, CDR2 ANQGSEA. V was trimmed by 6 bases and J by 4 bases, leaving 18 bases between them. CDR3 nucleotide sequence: TGCAGCGTCTTACCCCCGGGTCAAGTAGAGACCCAGTACTTC. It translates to CSVLPPGQVETQYF.

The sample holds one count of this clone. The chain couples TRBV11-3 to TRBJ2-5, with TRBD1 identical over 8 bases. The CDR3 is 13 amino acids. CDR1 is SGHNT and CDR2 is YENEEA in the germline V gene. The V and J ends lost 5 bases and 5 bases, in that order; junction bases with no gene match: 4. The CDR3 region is CASSMRQGETQYF. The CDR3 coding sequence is TGTGCCAGCAGCATGAGACAGGGGGAGACCCAGTACTTC.

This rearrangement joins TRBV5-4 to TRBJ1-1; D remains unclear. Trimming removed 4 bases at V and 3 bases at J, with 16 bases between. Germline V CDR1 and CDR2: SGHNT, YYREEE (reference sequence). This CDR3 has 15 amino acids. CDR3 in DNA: TGTGCCAGCAGCCGACCTGGCGGGTGGGACACTGAAGCTTTCTTT. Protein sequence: CASSRPGGWDTEAFF.

The CDR3 sequence is CASSTGRTENQPQHF. Here the CDR3 DNA reads TGTGCCAGCAGCACCGGGAGGACGGAGAATCAGCCCCAGCATTTT. The chain employs TRBV5-6 and TRBJ1-5; no clear D gene. This CDR3 comprises 15 residues. Per the germline V gene, CDR1 is SGHDT and CDR2 is YYEEEE. V lost 4 bases, J lost 4 bases, and 15 bases lay in between.